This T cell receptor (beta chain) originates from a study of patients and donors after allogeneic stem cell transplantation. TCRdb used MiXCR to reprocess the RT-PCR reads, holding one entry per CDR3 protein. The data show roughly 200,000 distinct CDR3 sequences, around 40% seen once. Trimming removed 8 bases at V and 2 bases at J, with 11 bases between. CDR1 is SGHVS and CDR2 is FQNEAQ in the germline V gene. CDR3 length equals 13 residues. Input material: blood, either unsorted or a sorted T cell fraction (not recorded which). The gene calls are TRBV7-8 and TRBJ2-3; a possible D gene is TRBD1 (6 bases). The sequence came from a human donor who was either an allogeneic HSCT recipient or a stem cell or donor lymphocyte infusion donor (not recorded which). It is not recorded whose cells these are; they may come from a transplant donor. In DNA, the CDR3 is TGTGCCAGCGGTGGGGGCCCCACAGATACGCAGTATTTT. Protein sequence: CASGGGPTDTQYF.